The rows below give T cell receptor beta chains drawn from one sample of a study of cytomegalovirus exposure and HLA in healthy donors. TCRdb's table, derived via immunoSEQ multiplex PCR, lists solely in-frame clones and lacks some. Altogether about 190,000 clones are present, 81% being singletons, with the ten largest covering 3.5% to 4%. The sample consisted of PBMCs. These receptors were collected from a man over 45 in good health and CMV-seronegative. CDR3s leave out the opening cysteine and the closing phenylalanine or tryptophan.

cdr3_length | v_call | cdr3_aa
11 | TRBV6-6 | ASKQDGNQPQH
12 | TRBV4-3 | ASSQDGNREKLF
14 | TRBV27 | ASSLRDIPSAGELF
13 | TRBV29-1 | SVEGPRGRTDTQY
13 | TRBV9 | ASSALQGIRETQY
13 | TRBV2 | ASSAQGTGNQPQH
12 | TRBV19 | ASTLDSSYNEQF
11 | TRBV2 | ATHRDRNQPQH
10 | TRBV2 | ASSQEGNTIY
14 | TRBV7-2 | ASSPVGTSSGNTIY
13 | TRBV6-5 | ASSHTTGEDTEAF
14 | TRBV19 | ASNPGTGGGTDTQY
16 | TRBV11-2 | ASSRWVAARRPNNEQF
12 | TRBV25-1 | ASRQGSIAYEQY
8 | TRBV20-1 | SGFSSGYT
11 | TRBV29-1 | SVLTGLNTEAF
13 | TRBV4-1 | ASSQDRWGDYGYT
12 | TRBV2 | ASSERGQYNEQF
12 | TRBV14 | ASSHLAGAREQY
10 | TRBV7-9 | ASSAGRETQY
12 | TRBV18 | ASSLTVLNSPLH
14 | TRBV4-1 | ASSQSSSSYNSPLH
13 | TRBV11-2 | ASSPQSANTGELF
11 | TRBV6-5 | ASSLTGLETQY
11 | TRBV10-1 | ASIGQGGRPQH
12 | TRBV4-3 | ASSQEPLYYTQY
12 | TRBV5-4 | ASSFGSGSYEQY
11 | TRBV7-9 | ASSPLDRVEQY
11 | TRBV7-6 | ASSLRADTEAF
16 | TRBV7-8 | ASSSPRDRGDSNQPQH
12 | TRBV19 | ASKTGVTLDTQY
15 | TRBV29-1 | SVEERRDTRGRHGYT
12 | TRBV7-2 | ASSSGPRDTEAF
12 | TRBV6-1 | ASSEGQYYTEAF
14 | TRBV13 | ASSLGGPQGWSPLH
13 | TRBV6-5 | ASSYGAGSTDTQY
11 | TRBV29-1 | SVGLGGTYEQY
13 | TRBV2 | ASSRSTGRDQPQH
14 | TRBV5-6 | ARTTWDRKYQETQY
15 | TRBV18 | ASSRDARTGNTGELF
14 | TRBV5-1 | ASSYRPTGNGHEQY
13 | TRBV5-1 | ASSETAGSNQPQH
15 | TRBV5-4 | ASSLGGHAGGTGELF
11 | TRBV18 | ASSPDIDQPQH